This T cell receptor (beta chain) emerged from a study of T cell repertoires in cytomegalovirus infection. Study as a whole: In public TCR beta signatures, there were indications of both CMV infection and matching HLA type.

Germline V gene sequence: CDR1 SGHVT, CDR2 SQSDAQ. The CDR3 sequence is 17 residues long. V was cut by 3 bases and J by 2 bases, with 14 bases left in between. Overall study results and limits: CMV-specific HLA-C-restricted TCR beta clonotypes dominated the ex vivo response.

MiXCR was run by TCRdb on the reads, yielding one entry per CDR3 protein. This sample has approximately 990,000 distinct CDR3 sequences; approximately 31% occur once, and the top ten carry around 15%. In the case of this clonotype: What it binds is unknown.

The material was cultured CD8+ T cells from PBMCs, obtained from culture after CMV antigen stimulation. This clonotype was obtained from a human donor in good health (CMV status not recorded). Some clones in this sample may be carry-over from other donors' samples. The V gene is TRBV7-4, the J gene TRBJ2-6; tentative D call: TRBD2 (6 bases). The CDR3 spells CASSFAGGATGANVLTF. Here the CDR3 DNA reads TGTGCCAGCAGCTTCGCTGGAGGGGCAACTGGGGCCAACGTCCTGACTTTC. The whole variable domain, filled in from reference TRBV7-4 and TRBJ2-6, reads GAGVSQSPRYKVAKRGRDVALRCDSISGHVTLYWYRQTLGQGSEVLTYSQSDAQRDKSGRPSGRFSAERPERSVSTLKIQRTEQGDSAVYLCASSFAGGATGANVLTFGAGSRLTVL.